A single sample is the source of the 25 T cell receptor beta chains below, sequenced in a study of CD8+ T cells in alopecia areata. Sequencing templates came from extracted RNA that was reverse transcribed into cDNA. Produced via immunoSEQ multiplex PCR; TCRdb's table is partial and in-frame only. In total the sample includes more than 250,000 clones, none of them seen once. Sorting relied on CD4, CD8alpha, NKG2D, NKG2ACE and other markers applied to pooled cutaneous lymph node cells. The sample consisted of CD4+ T cells sorted from a lymph node. These receptors were obtained from a C3H/HeJ mouse with alopecia areata. The mice in this strain carry MHC haplotype H2-k.

Concerning this clone itself: The listed genes are named as in mouse. The read is 4 residues too short to cover the CDR3 end, so that end is filled in from the germline J gene. The chain uses TRBV13-1 and TRBJ2-1; 9 bases align to TRBD1. After removal of 0 bases from V and 1 base from J, the junction contained 2 bases not matched to a gene. Germline V lookup: CDR1 NSHNY, CDR2 SYGAGN. The CDR3 runs to 16 residues. The DNA read from the CDR3 is TGTGCCAGCAGTGATGCGACAGGGGGGAACTATGCT. Translated, it gives CASSDATGGNYA. Given in full, the CDR3 is CASSDATGGNYAEQFF.

This clone occurred a few times. All gene names here are mouse names. Read sequence stops 4 residues before the CDR3 end, and the germline J gene provides the missing end. This rearrangement joins TRBV5 to TRBJ2-5, with D hard to call. Per the germline V gene, CDR1 is LGHNA and CDR2 is YNLKQL (reference sequence). Trimming took off 1 base at V and 2 bases at J, with 7 bases between the two ends. This CDR3 has 14 residues. The CDR3 bases that were read are TGTGCCAGCAGCCAAGCCAGGTCCCAAGAC. Protein product: CASSQARSQD. The whole CDR3 region reads CASSQARSQDTQYF.

A word on this clone: Since a much larger clone is just one base distant, this may be a read error. Gene names are the mouse ones. The sequenced fragment ends 4 residues before the CDR3 boundary, so the rest is inferred from the germline J gene. Different DNA sequences within this sample yield the same CDR3. This rearrangement joins TRBV13-3 to TRBJ2-4; no firm D call. Germline CDR1 is NNHDY and CDR2 is SYVADS. V lost 2 bases to trimming and J lost 0 bases, with 4 bases between them. This CDR3 region has 13 residues. The DNA read from the CDR3 is TGTGCCAGCAGTGACAGGAGTCAAAAC. Translation: CASSDRSQN. The CDR3 in its entirety is CASSDRSQNTLYF.

On this clone: The gene symbols are mouse symbols. The read gets to within 4 residues of the CDR3 end, and the germline J gene fills in the rest. Other DNA sequences within the sample encode an identical CDR3. The chain joins TRBV13-3 to TRBJ2-3; unclear D gene. Germline values: CDR1 NNHDY, CDR2 SYVADS. V lost 5 bases and J lost 0, with 4 bases in between. The CDR3 runs to 12 residues. CDR3 sequence: CASRSSAETLYF. The DNA read from the CDR3 is TGTGCCAGCAGAAGTAGTGCAGAA.

Turning to this clone: Gene names are mouse gene names. The CDR3 extends 4 residues past the end of the read, so its final part is completed from the germline J gene. The chain joins TRBV13-3 to TRBJ2-5; D perhaps matches TRBD2 (7 bases). The CDR3 runs to 14 residues. CDR1 is NNHDY, CDR2 SYVADS, per germline. V was pared by 1 base and J by 2 bases, with 8 bases between. The CDR3 bases that were read are TGTGCCAGCAGTGATTGGGGGGCCCAAGAC. This sequence encodes CASSDWGAQD. The whole CDR3 sequence is CASSDWGAQDTQYF.

This clone was seen more than once but under ten times. Mouse gene names and germline throughout. Sequencing ends 3 residues short of the CDR3 end; the germline J gene provides the rest. V gene TRBV19 combines with J gene TRBJ1-6; D is perhaps TRBD1 (6 bases). TRBJ1-6 counts as an open reading frame of uncertain function. The V gene lost 6 bases and the J gene lost 3 bases, with 10 bases spanning the gap. Germline CDR1 and CDR2: FNHDT and SITEND (reference sequence). There are 14 residues in the CDR3. The sequenced part of the CDR3 DNA is TGTGCCAGCACCCGGGACAACTATAATTCGCCC. Its translation is CASTRDNYNSP. The complete CDR3 protein is CASTRDNYNSPLYF.

This clone was found a few times. Germline and genes here are mouse. The same CDR3 also results from other DNA sequences found in this sample. The sequenced part of the CDR3 DNA is TGCACCTGCAGTGGACTGGGGTAT. It specifies CTCSGLGY. The entire CDR3 reads CTCSGLGYEQYF. The V gene is TRBV1, the J gene TRBJ2-7; 8 bases fit TRBD2. The read comes to an end 4 residues before the CDR3 does, leaving the germline J gene to fill in the end. Looked up from germline, CDR1 is NSQYPW and CDR2 is LRSPGD (reference sequence). This CDR3 contains 12 residues.

As regards this clone: Here the gene names and germline are mouse. The read gets to within 4 residues of the CDR3 end, and the germline J gene fills in the rest. The J gene is TRBJ1-1, the V gene TRBV19, with TRBD1 as a possible D gene (6 bases). Looked up from germline, CDR1 is FNHDT and CDR2 is SITEND (reference sequence). The CDR3 runs 15 residues. Trimming pared 0 bases from V and 0 bases from J, leaving 9 bases between. The covered CDR3 bases are TGTGCCAGCAGTATAGCGGGGGGCGCAAACACA. Translating it yields CASSIAGGANT. The complete CDR3 protein is CASSIAGGANTEVFF.

As concerns this clone: Gene names follow the mouse nomenclature. The DNA read from the CDR3 is TGTGCTAGCAGTAGTTACAGGGGTCAAAAC. It codes for CASSSYRGQN. The CDR3 reads in full as CASSSYRGQNTLYF. This sequence joins TRBV17 and TRBJ2-4, with D maybe TRBD1 (6 bases). The read halts 4 residues ahead of the CDR3 end, with the missing end drawn from the germline J gene. The V end was cut by 3 bases, the J end by 1 base, with 8 bases between. This CDR3 has 14 residues. Germline CDR1 MNHDT, CDR2 YYDKIL.

This clone appeared a few times. Mouse gene names apply. With the read ending 4 residues before the CDR3 end, the germline J gene is used to fill in that end. The chain links TRBV1 to TRBJ2-5; 10 bases line up with TRBD2. The CDR3 is 14 amino acids. Germline loops: CDR1 NSQYPW, CDR2 LRSPGD (reference sequence). The CDR3 spells CTCKSGTGVDTQYF. Incomplete CDR3 DNA: TGCACCTGCAAGTCCGGGACTGGGGTGGAC.

About this clone itself: Germline and genes: mouse. From the germline J gene comes the end of the CDR3, since the read stops 4 residues before it. The chain has TRBV13-3 and TRBJ2-2; 9 bases map to TRBD1. The J segment lost 1 base and the V segment lost 1 base, leaving 2 bases of the junction unmatched. The CDR3 extends over 16 amino acids. The germline gives CDR1 NNHDY, CDR2 SYVADS. The CDR3 region is CASSDRDRENTGQLYF. The CDR3 bases that were read are TGTGCCAGCAGTGATCGGGACAGGGAAAACACCGGG.

A few counts support this clone. The gene names here belong to mouse. The observed sequence ends 4 residues before the CDR3 terminus, with the missing tail filled in from the germline J gene. The same CDR3 is also encoded by other DNA sequences in this sample. The gene calls are TRBV13-3 and TRBJ1-1; possible D gene TRBD1, 6 bases. This CDR3 is 14 amino acids long. Trimming pared 2 bases from V and 0 bases from J, leaving 8 bases between. CDR1 and CDR2 from the germline V gene are NNHDY and SYVADS. The sequenced CDR3 bases are TGTGCCAGCAGTGAAGGGACATCAAACACA. This encodes CASSEGTSNT. The entire CDR3 protein is CASSEGTSNTEVFF.

This clone was counted only a few times. The listed genes are named as in mouse. The read gets to within 4 residues of the CDR3 end, and the germline J gene fills in the rest. Other DNA sequences in the sample encode the same CDR3. The chain links TRBV5 to TRBJ2-5; D may be TRBD1 (5 bases). Germline assignment: CDR1 LGHNA and CDR2 YNLKQL (reference sequence). The CDR3 extends over 14 amino acids. CDR3 DNA (partial): TGTGCCAGCAGCCAAGATGGAGGGGAAGAC. This encodes CASSQDGGED. The entire CDR3 sequence reads CASSQDGGEDTQYF.

Worth noting for this clone: Mouse gene names apply. Read coverage stops 3 residues before the CDR3 terminus; the germline J gene supplies the remainder. This chain joins TRBV19 and TRBJ1-6; 7 nucleotides agree with TRBD1. TRBJ1-6 is designated an ORF whose function remains uncertain. Germline trimming cut 4 bases from V and 4 bases from J; bases unmatched to any gene: 5. The CDR3 spans 15 residues. The V gene's germline CDR1 is FNHDT and CDR2 SITEND (reference sequence). Here the CDR3 reads CASSPGTEYNSPLYF. CDR3 DNA, as far as it was read: TGTGCCAGCAGTCCCGGGACAGAATATAATTCGCCC.

The table lists this clone with a few counts. The gene symbols are mouse symbols. With the read ending 4 residues before the CDR3 end, the germline J gene is used to fill in that end. Other DNA sequences from this sample encode an identical CDR3 as well. The chain joins TRBV13-1 to TRBJ2-5; 8 bases agree with TRBD2. V dropped 1 base and J dropped 0; count of bases not matched to a gene: 1. The germline gives CDR1 NSHNY, CDR2 SYGAGN. CDR3 length: 15 amino acids. The CDR3 loop reads CASSDLGGNQDTQYF. The CDR3 bases that were read are TGTGCCAGCAGTGATCTGGGGGGTAACCAAGAC.

This clone was seen a handful of times. Gene names follow the mouse nomenclature. Read data end 4 residues before the CDR3 end; the end is taken from the germline J gene. The gene calls are TRBV13-1 and TRBJ2-3; D might be TRBD2 (6 bases). The ends were cut back, 0 bases at V and 0 bases at J, with 8 bases in the middle. Per the germline V gene, CDR1 is NSHNY and CDR2 is SYGAGN. The CDR3 runs to 15 residues. The covered CDR3 bases are TGTGCCAGCAGTGATGGGACTGTTAGTGCAGAA. This codes for CASSDGTVSAE. The whole CDR3 is CASSDGTVSAETLYF.

This clone was counted only a few times. Gene names are mouse gene names. Read sequence stops 4 residues before the CDR3 end, and the germline J gene provides the missing end. V usage is TRBV13-2 and J usage is TRBJ2-7; maybe TRBD2 (5 bases). This CDR3 contains 13 residues. Trimming cost V 5 bases and J 0 bases, with 9 bases left between them. The V gene's germline CDR1 is NNHNN and CDR2 SYGAGS (reference sequence). The part of the CDR3 DNA that was read is TGTGCCAGCGGACTGGAAAGCTCCTAT. Translation gives CASGLESSY. The complete CDR3 protein is CASGLESSYEQYF.

This clone appeared a few times. The germline and genes are mouse ones. The read finishes 4 residues shy of the CDR3 end, and the germline J gene is used to complete it. This chain links TRBV19 with TRBJ2-1, with 8 nucleotides matching TRBD2. Trimming cost V 4 bases and J 6 bases; bases outside gene matches: 9. Per the germline V gene, CDR1 is FNHDT and CDR2 is SITEND (reference sequence). The CDR3 has 15 amino acids. The CDR3 DNA, read in part, is TGTGCCAGCAGTCCGCCTGGGGGGTTTTTTGCT. It encodes CASSPPGGFFA. The CDR3 in full is CASSPPGGFFAEQFF.

This clone was picked up a small number of times. Mouse germline and gene names are used. The read stops 4 residues short of the end of the CDR3; the missing end is completed from the germline J gene. The chain links TRBV5 to TRBJ1-2; D unresolved. The V end was cut by 1 base, the J end by 3 bases, with 9 bases between. The CDR3 sequence is 14 residues long. Germline V gene sequence: CDR1 LGHNA, CDR2 YNLKQL (reference sequence). The CDR3 sequence is CASSQGGEDSDYTF. The CDR3 bases that were read are TGTGCCAGCAGCCAAGGTGGGGAGGACTCC.

Of note for this clone: Gene names and germline match the mouse. The covered CDR3 bases are TGTGCCAGCAGCCAACAGACAGCAAACACA. Translating gives CASSQQTANT. The whole CDR3 sequence reads CASSQQTANTEVFF. The chain uses TRBV5 and TRBJ1-1; the D gene is possibly TRBD1 (5 bases). The observed sequence ends 4 residues before the CDR3 terminus, with the missing tail filled in from the germline J gene. Deletions cut 2 bases from V and 0 bases from J, with 7 bases between. Germline V gives CDR1 LGHNA, CDR2 YNLKQL (reference sequence). The CDR3 is 14 amino acids.

This clone was seen only a few times. The gene names given are mouse names. CDR3 DNA (partial): TGTGCCAGCAGTGACTCAGGGGGCTACCCC. This gives the protein CASSDSGGYP. The entire CDR3 sequence reads CASSDSGGYPDYTF. V usage is TRBV13-3 and J usage is TRBJ1-2, with 8 bases lining up with TRBD1. Read sequence stops 4 residues before the CDR3 end, and the germline J gene provides the missing end. This CDR3 is 14 amino acids long. CDR1 and CDR2 from the germline V gene are NNHDY and SYVADS.

This clone was picked up a small number of times. Gene labels here are mouse ones. Read coverage stops 4 residues before the CDR3 terminus; the germline J gene supplies the remainder. The chain is built from TRBV13-1 and TRBJ2-1; 10 nucleotides align to TRBD2. Trimming cost V 2 bases and J 6 bases; bases outside gene matches: 11. The CDR3 runs 17 residues. CDR1 is NSHNY, CDR2 SYGAGN, per germline. The CDR3 region is CASSENLGGRGGAEQFF. Partial CDR3 DNA: TGTGCCAGCAGTGAAAATCTGGGGGGGCGCGGAGGTGCT.

This clone was detected a few times. Gene names and germline refer to mouse. The read gets to within 4 residues of the CDR3 end, and the germline J gene fills in the rest. V is TRBV1 and J is TRBJ2-5; D possibly corresponds to TRBD1 (5 bases). The CDR3 is 14 amino acids. Germline V gene data show CDR1 as NSQYPW and CDR2 as LRSPGD (reference sequence). The V end lost 3 bases, the J end lost 2 bases, and 9 bases lay between the germline ends. CDR3 loop: CTCSASGIQDTQYF. CDR3 bases read: TGCACCTGCAGTGCCTCAGGGATCCAAGAC. Supplemented by reference TRBV1 and TRBJ2-5, the full variable domain reads VTLLEQNPRWRLVPRGQAVNLRCILKNSQYPWMSWYQQDLQKQLQWLFTLRSPGDKEVKSLPGADYLATRVTDTELRLQVANMSQGRTLYCTCSASGIQDTQYFGPGTRLLVL.

Remarks on this clone: Gene names are the mouse ones. The read stops 4 residues short of the end of the CDR3; the missing end is completed from the germline J gene. The rearrangement uses TRBV17 and TRBJ1-1; D is ambiguous. The CDR3 is 13 amino acids. V was cut by 4 bases and J by 2 bases, with 8 bases left in between. Germline V gene sequence: CDR1 MNHDT, CDR2 YYDKIL. The CDR3 here is CASSKGLNTEVFF. CDR3 bases read: TGTGCTAGCAGTAAAGGACTCAACACA. The variable domain in full, completed from reference TRBV17 and TRBJ1-1, reads DTTVKQNPRYKLARVGKPVNLICSQTMNHDTMYWYQKKPNQAPKLLLFYYDKILNREADTFEKFQSSRPNNSFCSLYIGSAGLEYSAMYLCASSKGLNTEVFFGKGTRLTVV.

A few counts support this clone. Genes and germline come from the mouse. The read stops 4 residues short of the end of the CDR3; the missing end is completed from the germline J gene. The rearrangement joins TRBV31 to TRBJ1-2, with a possible D match to TRBD1 (6 bases). V was cut by 2 bases and J by 3 bases, with 13 bases left in between. The CDR3 covers 14 residues. The germline V gene encodes CDR1 GKSSPN and CDR2 SITVG. The covered CDR3 bases are TGTGCCTGGAGTAACAGGGAGAAAGACTCC. It encodes CAWSNREKDS. The whole CDR3 is CAWSNREKDSDYTF.